Shown below are 4 T cell receptor beta chains from a single sample sequenced in a study of T cell responses to AZD1222 COVID-19 vaccine. The assay was immunoSEQ multiplex PCR, and TCRdb's table has in-frame clones only and misses some. The profile shows roughly 160,000 clones, 75% to 90% of them singletons. Sample: peripheral blood, taken on day 0 of AZD1222 vaccination. All receptors come from an adult in good health.

This CDR3 is CASTMTGNYGYTF. The CDR3 coding sequence is TGTGCCAGCACCATGACAGGGAACTATGGCTACACCTTC. The V gene is TRBV12-3 or TRBV12-4, the J gene TRBJ1-2; 7 bases agree with TRBD1. Unmatched junction bases numbered 4, after V lost 7 bases and J lost 2 bases. The CDR3 is 13 amino acids.

The rearrangement links TRBV2 to TRBJ2-3; D may match TRBD1 or TRBD2 (7 bases each). The CDR3 loop spans 17 amino acids. V was pared by 7 bases and J by 0 bases, with 20 bases between. Germline V gene lookup returns CDR1 SNHLY and CDR2 FYNNEI. CDR3 DNA sequence: TGTGCCAGCATGGCAGGGGGGGGGCACCCTAGCACAGATACGCAGTATTTT. This gives the protein CASMAGGGHPSTDTQYF.

The rearrangement joins TRBV5-8 to TRBJ2-2; possibly TRBD1 for D (5 bases). The V gene's germline CDR1 is SGHTS and CDR2 YDEGEE. The CDR3 totals 13 residues. V lost 0 bases to trimming and J lost 6 bases, with 6 bases between them. Written as DNA, the CDR3 is TGTGCCAGCAGCTTGGTGGGGCCCGGGGAGCTGTTTTTT. It encodes CASSLVGPGELFF.

The chain links TRBV7-9 to TRBJ1-4; D remains unclear. The CDR3 consists of 14 residues. Per the germline V gene, CDR1 is SEHNR and CDR2 is FQNEAQ (reference sequence). V lost 3 bases, J lost 8 bases, and 13 bases lay in between. The CDR3 spells CASSLSLGQEKLFF. CDR3 DNA: TGTGCCAGCAGCTTGTCGTTGGGTCAGGAAAAACTGTTTTTT.